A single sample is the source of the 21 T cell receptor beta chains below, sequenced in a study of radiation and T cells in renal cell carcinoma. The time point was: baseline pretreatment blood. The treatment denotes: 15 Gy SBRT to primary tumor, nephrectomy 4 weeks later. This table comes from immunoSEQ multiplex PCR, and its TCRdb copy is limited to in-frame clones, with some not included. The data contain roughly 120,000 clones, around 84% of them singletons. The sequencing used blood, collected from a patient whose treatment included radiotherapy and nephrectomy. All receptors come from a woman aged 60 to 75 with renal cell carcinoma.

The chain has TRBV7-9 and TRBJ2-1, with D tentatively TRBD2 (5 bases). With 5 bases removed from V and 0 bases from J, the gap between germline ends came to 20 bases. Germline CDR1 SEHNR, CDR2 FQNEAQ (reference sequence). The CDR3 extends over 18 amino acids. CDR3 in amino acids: CASSAGGRTLSSYNEQFF. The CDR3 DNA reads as TGTGCCAGCAGCGCGGGTGGGCGGACGTTAAGCTCCTACAATGAGCAGTTCTTC.

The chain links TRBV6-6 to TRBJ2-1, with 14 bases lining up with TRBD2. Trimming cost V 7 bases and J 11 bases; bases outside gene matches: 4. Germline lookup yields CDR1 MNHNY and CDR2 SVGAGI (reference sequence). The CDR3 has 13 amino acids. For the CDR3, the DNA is TGTGCCAGCACCGGACTAGCGGGGGGCCAGCAGTTCTTC. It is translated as CASTGLAGGQQFF.

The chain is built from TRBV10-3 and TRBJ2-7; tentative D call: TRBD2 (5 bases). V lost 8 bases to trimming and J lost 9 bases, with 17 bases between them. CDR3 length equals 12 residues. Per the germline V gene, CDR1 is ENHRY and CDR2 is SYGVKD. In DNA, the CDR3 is TGTGCCATCTCCGTCGACCCGGGGTCGCAGTACTTC. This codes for CAISVDPGSQYF.

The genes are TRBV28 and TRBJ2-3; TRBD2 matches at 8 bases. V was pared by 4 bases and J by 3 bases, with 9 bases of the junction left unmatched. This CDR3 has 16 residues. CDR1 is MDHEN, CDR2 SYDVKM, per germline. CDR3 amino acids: CASSSPSGGLTDTQYF. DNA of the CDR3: TGTGCCAGCAGTTCCCCGAGCGGGGGACTAACAGATACGCAGTATTTT.

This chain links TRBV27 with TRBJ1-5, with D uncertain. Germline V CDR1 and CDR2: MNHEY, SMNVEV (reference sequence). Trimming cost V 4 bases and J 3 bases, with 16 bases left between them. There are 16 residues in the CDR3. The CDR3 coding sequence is TGTGCCAGCAGTTCCATGGACGGACGGCTCAATCAGCCCCAGCATTTT. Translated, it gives CASSSMDGRLNQPQHF.

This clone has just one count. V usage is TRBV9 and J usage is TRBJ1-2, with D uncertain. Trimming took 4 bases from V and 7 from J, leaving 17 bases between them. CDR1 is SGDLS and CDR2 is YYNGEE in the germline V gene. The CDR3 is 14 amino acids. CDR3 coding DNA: TGTGCCAGCAGCACCTCGACGGCCTCGGGTGGCTACACCTTC. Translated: CASSTSTASGGYTF.

The DNA for the CDR3 is TGTGCCAGCAGCTTTTCAAATTATAATTCACCCCTCCACTTT. Translated, it gives CASSFSNYNSPLHF. The chain joins TRBV7-6 to TRBJ1-6; D uncertain. The length of the CDR3 is 14 residues. CDR1 and CDR2 from the germline V gene are SGHVS and FNYEAQ. V was shortened by 3 bases and J by 4 bases, with 7 bases between the two germline ends.

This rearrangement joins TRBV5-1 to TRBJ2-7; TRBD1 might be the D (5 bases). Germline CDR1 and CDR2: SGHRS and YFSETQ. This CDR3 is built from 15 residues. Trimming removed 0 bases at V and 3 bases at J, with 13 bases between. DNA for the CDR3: TGCGCCAGCAGCTTGGAGGCGGACACACTCTACGAGCAGTACTTC. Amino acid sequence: CASSLEADTLYEQYF.

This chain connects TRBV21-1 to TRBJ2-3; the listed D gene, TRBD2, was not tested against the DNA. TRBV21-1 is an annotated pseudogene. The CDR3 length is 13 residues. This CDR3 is CASSKGWVSSRYF. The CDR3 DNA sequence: TGTGCCAGCAGCAAAGGTTGGGTTTCATCTAGGTATTTT.

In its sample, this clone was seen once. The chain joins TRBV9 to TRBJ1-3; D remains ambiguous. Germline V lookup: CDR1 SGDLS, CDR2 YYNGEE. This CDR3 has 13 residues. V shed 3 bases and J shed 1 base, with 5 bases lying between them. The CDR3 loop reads CASSAPSGNTIYF. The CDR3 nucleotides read TGTGCCAGCAGCGCCCCGTCTGGAAACACCATATATTTT.

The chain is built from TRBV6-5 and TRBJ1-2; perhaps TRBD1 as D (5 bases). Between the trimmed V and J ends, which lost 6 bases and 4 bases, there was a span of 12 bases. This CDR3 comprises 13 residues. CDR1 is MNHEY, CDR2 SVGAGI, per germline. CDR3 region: CASSLDSLYGYTF. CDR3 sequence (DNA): TGTGCCAGCAGCCTTGACAGCCTCTATGGCTACACCTTC.

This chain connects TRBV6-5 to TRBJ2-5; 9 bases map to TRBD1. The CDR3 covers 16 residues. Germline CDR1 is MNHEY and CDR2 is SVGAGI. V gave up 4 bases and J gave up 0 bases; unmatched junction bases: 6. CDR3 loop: CASSSGTGYNQETQYF. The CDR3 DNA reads TGTGCCAGCAGTTCCGGGACAGGGTATAACCAAGAGACCCAGTACTTC.

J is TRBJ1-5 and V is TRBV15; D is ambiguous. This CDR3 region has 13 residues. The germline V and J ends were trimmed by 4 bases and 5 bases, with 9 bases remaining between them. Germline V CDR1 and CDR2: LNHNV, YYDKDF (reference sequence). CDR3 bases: TGTGCCACCAGCACTAGGCCTGATCAGCCCCAGCATTTT. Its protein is CATSTRPDQPQHF.

CDR3 region: CASSAGDLTYEQYF. The DNA for the CDR3 is TGTGCCAGCAGCGCCGGGGACTTAACCTACGAGCAGTACTTC. The chain couples TRBV9 to TRBJ2-7; D might be TRBD2 (6 bases). The CDR3 is 14 amino acids. CDR1 and CDR2 from the germline V gene are SGDLS and YYNGEE. The V gene lost 3 bases and the J gene lost 2 bases, with 12 bases spanning the gap.

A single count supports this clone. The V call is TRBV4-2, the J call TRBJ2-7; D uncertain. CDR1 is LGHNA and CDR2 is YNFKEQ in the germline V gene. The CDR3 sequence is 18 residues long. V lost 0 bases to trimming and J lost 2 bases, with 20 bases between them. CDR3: CASSQDQTPAGSPYEQYF. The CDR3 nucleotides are TGTGCCAGCAGCCAAGACCAAACTCCTGCCGGGTCCCCCTACGAGCAGTACTTC.

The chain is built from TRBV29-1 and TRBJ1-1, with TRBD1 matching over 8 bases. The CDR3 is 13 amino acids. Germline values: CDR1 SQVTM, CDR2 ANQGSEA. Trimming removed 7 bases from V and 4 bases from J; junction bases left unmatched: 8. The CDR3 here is CSAQGAGGTEAFF. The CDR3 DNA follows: TGCAGCGCCCAGGGGGCGGGGGGCACTGAAGCTTTCTTT.

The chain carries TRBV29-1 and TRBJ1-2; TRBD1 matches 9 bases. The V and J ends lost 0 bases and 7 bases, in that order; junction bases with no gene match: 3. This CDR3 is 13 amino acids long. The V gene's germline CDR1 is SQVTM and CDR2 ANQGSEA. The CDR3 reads CSVEEGQGVGYTF. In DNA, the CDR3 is TGCAGCGTTGAAGAGGGACAGGGTGTTGGCTACACCTTC.

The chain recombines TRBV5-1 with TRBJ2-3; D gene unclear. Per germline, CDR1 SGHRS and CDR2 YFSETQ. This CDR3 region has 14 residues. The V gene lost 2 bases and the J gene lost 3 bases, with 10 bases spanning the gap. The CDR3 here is CASSFPLETDTQYF. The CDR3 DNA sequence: TGCGCCAGCAGCTTCCCCCTAGAGACAGATACGCAGTATTTT.

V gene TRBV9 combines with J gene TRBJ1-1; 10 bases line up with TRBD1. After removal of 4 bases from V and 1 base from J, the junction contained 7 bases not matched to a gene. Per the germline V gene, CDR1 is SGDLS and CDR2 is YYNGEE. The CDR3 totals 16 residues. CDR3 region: CASSMARDRGNTEAFF. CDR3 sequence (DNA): TGTGCCAGCAGCATGGCTCGGGACAGGGGGAACACTGAAGCTTTCTTT.

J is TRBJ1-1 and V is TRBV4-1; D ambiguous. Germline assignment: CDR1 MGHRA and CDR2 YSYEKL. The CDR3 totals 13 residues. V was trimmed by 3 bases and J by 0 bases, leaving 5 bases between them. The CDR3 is CASSQDVNTEAFF. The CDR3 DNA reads TGCGCCAGCAGCCAGGACGTGAACACTGAAGCTTTCTTT.

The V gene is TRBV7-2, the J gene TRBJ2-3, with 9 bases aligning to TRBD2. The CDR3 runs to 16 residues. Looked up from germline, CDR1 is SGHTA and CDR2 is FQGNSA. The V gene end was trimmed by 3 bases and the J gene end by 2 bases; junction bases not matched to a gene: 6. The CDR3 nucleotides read TGTGCCAGCAGCTTCCGCGGGAGGGGCAACACAGATACGCAGTATTTT. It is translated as CASSFRGRGNTDTQYF.